This T cell receptor beta chain was sequenced in a study of early T cells in non-severe SARS-CoV-2 infection. Across the study: Investigators sequenced bulk RNA drawn from unsorted whole blood, and chains remained unpaired.

Points from the study as a whole: Private and CD4 specificities were missed by VDJdb matching, skewed to anti-spike CD8.

This clonotype was counted ten times or more. Its antigen is still unknown. Attachment of unique molecular identifiers to individual cDNA molecules was performed. TCRdb reprocessed the 5' RACE reads with MiXCR, giving one entry per CDR3 protein. In the table there are 28,000 or so distinct CDR3 sequences, 3.9% of which are singletons. V was clipped by 6 bases and J by 9 bases; unmatched bases: 11. In germline, CDR1 is MNHNS, CDR2 SASEGT. This CDR3 is 15 amino acids long. This TCR derives from an adult who was a healthcare worker with PCR-confirmed SARS-CoV-2 infection or an uninfected control (not recorded which). The chain has TRBV6-1 and TRBJ2-1, with 10 bases fitting TRBD2. The sequencing input was whole blood. The DNA of the CDR3 is TGTGCCAGCAGGGACTCTAGCGGGAGTAAGTCTGAGCAGTTCTTC. It codes for CASRDSSGSKSEQFF.